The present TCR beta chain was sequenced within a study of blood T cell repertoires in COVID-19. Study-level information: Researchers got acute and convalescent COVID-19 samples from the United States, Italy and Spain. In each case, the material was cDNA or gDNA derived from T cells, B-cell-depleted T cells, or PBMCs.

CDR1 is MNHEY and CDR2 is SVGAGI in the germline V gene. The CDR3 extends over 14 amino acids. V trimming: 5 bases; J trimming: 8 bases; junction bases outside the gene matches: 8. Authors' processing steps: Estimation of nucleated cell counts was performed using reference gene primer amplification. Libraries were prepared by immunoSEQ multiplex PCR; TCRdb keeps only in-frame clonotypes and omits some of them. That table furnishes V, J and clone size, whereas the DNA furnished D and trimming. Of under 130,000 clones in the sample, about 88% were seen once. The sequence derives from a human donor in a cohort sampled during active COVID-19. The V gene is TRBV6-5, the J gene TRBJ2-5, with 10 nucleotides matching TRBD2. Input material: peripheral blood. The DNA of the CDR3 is TGTGCCAGCAGTCAACAGCGGGGGGGCGTCACCCAGTACTTC. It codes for CASSQQRGGVTQYF.